The 7 T cell receptor beta chains listed next were all sequenced from one sample in a study of T cell responses to AZD1222 COVID-19 vaccine. Data came from immunoSEQ multiplex PCR; TCRdb stores just in-frame clones and leaves some out. The sample lists about 120,000 clones, roughly nine tenths occurring once. Sequenced material: peripheral blood, taken on day 0 of AZD1222 vaccination. The receptors derive from an adult in good health.

This sequence joins TRBV9 and TRBJ2-1, with 7 bases matching TRBD2. CDR1 and CDR2 from the germline V gene are SGDLS and YYNGEE. CDR3 length: 15 amino acids. Trimming cost V 2 bases and J 0 bases; bases outside gene matches: 2. The CDR3 sequence is CASSVGGNSYNEQFF. The CDR3 DNA reads as TGTGCCAGCAGCGTCGGGGGGAACTCCTACAATGAGCAGTTCTTC.

The chain joins TRBV7-6 to TRBJ2-7; maybe TRBD2 (6 bases). V gave up 4 bases and J gave up 2 bases, with 12 bases separating them. CDR1 and CDR2 from the germline V gene are SGHVS and FNYEAQ. CDR3 size: 14 residues. CDR3 protein: CASSSSGRPYEQYF. As DNA, the CDR3 is TGTGCCAGCAGCTCGTCCGGGAGACCCTACGAGCAGTACTTC.

This clone was detected only a few times. The V call is TRBV30, the J call TRBJ1-5; D gene unclear. Germline CDR1 reads GTSNPN; CDR2 reads SVGIG (reference sequence). The length of the CDR3 is 14 residues. Between the trimmed V and J ends, which lost 2 bases and 0 bases, there was a span of 8 bases. The chain's CDR3 is CAWSPGYSNQPQHF. CDR3 sequence (DNA): TGTGCCTGGAGTCCTGGGTATAGCAATCAGCCCCAGCATTTT.

This clone was recorded only once. The CDR3, as DNA: TGTGCCAGCAGCGTAGCGGGGGGGCCCGAAGATACGCAGTATTTT. This translates into CASSVAGGPEDTQYF. The chain combines TRBV9 with TRBJ2-3, with 8 positions matching TRBD2. The CDR3 runs to 15 residues. After removal of 0 bases from V and 5 bases from J, the junction contained 5 bases not matched to a gene. Germline V lookup: CDR1 SGDLS, CDR2 YYNGEE.

The genes are TRBV4-2 and TRBJ1-2; D gene unclear. The CDR3 spans 18 residues. Deletions cut 0 bases from V and 0 bases from J, with 17 bases between. Looked up from germline, CDR1 is LGHNA and CDR2 is YNFKEQ. This chain's CDR3 is CASSQDFRDRTSNYGYTF. The CDR3 DNA is TGTGCCAGCAGCCAAGATTTTAGGGATAGGACCTCTAACTATGGCTACACCTTC.

The chain carries TRBV4-3 and TRBJ1-4, with D uncertain. This CDR3 has 13 amino acids. CDR1 is LGHNA, CDR2 YSLEER, per germline. V lost 5 bases to trimming and J lost 8 bases, with 12 bases between them. As DNA, the CDR3 is TGCGCCAGCAGCTGGGAGGCGCGCGAAAAACTGTTTTTT. Residues: CASSWEAREKLFF.

The V and J genes are TRBV3-1 (or the pseudogene TRBV3-2) and TRBJ1-5; D is undetermined. Germline assignment: CDR1 LGHDT and CDR2 YNNKEL (reference sequence). Trimming took off 2 bases at V and 5 bases at J, with 10 bases between the two ends. The CDR3 has 14 amino acids. The CDR3 coding sequence is TGTGCCAGCAGCCAACGAGAAGGTCATCAGCCCCAGCATTTT. This gives the protein CASSQREGHQPQHF.